This record concerns one T cell receptor (beta chain) sequence. Looked up from germline, CDR1 is SGHDT and CDR2 is YYEEEE. The CDR3 extends over 15 amino acids. The V and J ends lost 2 bases and 11 bases, in that order; junction bases with no gene match: 15. Through a sample-barcoded 5' primer and a J-beta primer mix, a second PCR was run for about 6 to 11 cycles. Tagging of each cDNA molecule was performed by a template-switch adaptor with 12 random nucleotides. TCRdb analysed the 5' RACE reads with MiXCR anew, one entry per CDR3 protein. The sample holds about a million distinct CDR3 sequences; approximately 50% are singletons and the top ten take about a fifth. This sample is drawn from a study of blood T cells in healthy people across ages.

This chain joins TRBV5-6 and TRBJ2-5; 7 bases match TRBD1. This TCR derives from a woman aged 60-75 years in good health. Sequenced: blood. The CDR3 is CASSFTGVSYNEQYF. The CDR3 nucleotides are TGTGCCAGCAGCTTTACAGGGGTCTCCTACAATGAGCAGTACTTC.